These 14 T cell receptor beta chains came from one sample sequenced in a study of response to subunit inactivated influenza vaccine. TCRdb called the RT-PCR reads again in MiXCR, with one record for every CDR3 protein. Among about 800,000 distinct CDR3 sequences listed, approximately 22% were seen once. The sequencing used PBMCs from blood, collected more than 4 days after vaccination. These receptor sequences come from a man aged 45-65 years who received an inactivated influenza vaccine.

As to this clonotype: The junction does not match germline at one end; this may be a read error. The chain links TRBV9 to TRBJ2-1, with 7 bases that match TRBD1. Germline CDR1 and CDR2: SGDLS and YYNGEE. This CDR3 comprises 16 residues. CDR3 DNA sequence: TGTGCCAGCAGCGTAGGGATACAGGGGCTCTACTATGAGCAGTTCTTC. This sequence encodes CASSVGIQGLYYEQFF.

This chain connects TRBV5-1 to TRBJ2-7; 8 nucleotides agree with TRBD1. This CDR3 comprises 14 residues. The germline CDR1 and CDR2 sequences are SGHRS and YFSETQ. V shed 3 bases, J shed 0 bases, and the junction held 2 bases outside the gene matches. Written as DNA, the CDR3 is TGCGCCAGCAGCTGGACAGGGAACTCCTACGAGCAGTACTTC. This codes for CASSWTGNSYEQYF.

This clonotype was detected ten times or more. The chain uses TRBV29-1 and TRBJ2-5; D ambiguous. V was trimmed by 4 bases and J by 5 bases, leaving 8 bases between them. The CDR3 consists of 11 residues. Germline V CDR1 and CDR2: SQVTM, ANQGSEA. The CDR3 DNA is TGCAGCGTTGCCGTCGTTGAGACCCAGTACTTC. Residues: CSVAVVETQYF. The full variable domain, with the rest looked up from reference TRBV29-1 and TRBJ2-5, is SAVISQKPSRDICQRGTSLTIQCQVDSQVTMMFWYRQQPGQSLTLIATANQGSEATYESGFVIDKFPISRPNLTFSTLTVSNMSPEDSSIYLCSVAVVETQYFGPGTRLLVL.

This clonotype was counted between two and nine times. The V call is TRBV7-2, the J call TRBJ2-2; TRBD1 agrees at 7 bases. The trim removed 5 bases at V and 6 bases at J, leaving 12 bases unmatched. Germline CDR1 and CDR2: SGHTA and FQGNSA. The CDR3 extends over 16 amino acids. CDR3 region: CASSASTGIRAGELFF. CDR3 in DNA: TGTGCCAGCAGCGCGTCGACAGGGATCCGGGCCGGGGAGCTGTTTTTT.

This clonotype turned up a few times. This rearrangement joins TRBV7-2 to TRBJ1-2; D gene ambiguous. The CDR3 extends over 16 amino acids. Trimming cost V 2 bases and J 8 bases, with 21 bases left between them. Per germline, CDR1 SGHTA and CDR2 FQGNSA. The CDR3 is CASSLTPLGTASGYTF. CDR3 nucleotides: TGTGCCAGCAGCTTAACACCCCTAGGAACGGCTTCAGGCTACACCTTC. The full variable domain, its missing parts supplied by reference TRBV7-2 and TRBJ1-2, is GAGVSQSPSNKVTEKGKDVELRCDPISGHTALYWYRQSLGQGLEFLIYFQGNSAPDKSGLPSDRFSAERTGGSVSTLTIQRTQQEDSAVYLCASSLTPLGTASGYTFGSGTRLTVV.

A few counts support this clonotype. The chain links TRBV29-1 to TRBJ1-4; weak D call: TRBD1 (5 bases). Germline V lookup: CDR1 SQVTM, CDR2 ANQGSEA. The CDR3 extends over 13 amino acids. Trimming left V 4 bases short and J 10 bases short, with 16 bases between. The CDR3 coding sequence is TGCAGCGTTGGTCTTGGGGGAGCCGGAAAACTGTTTTTT. Encoded protein: CSVGLGGAGKLFF.

V gene TRBV7-2 combines with J gene TRBJ1-6; D gene uncertain. V was pared by 3 bases and J by 6 bases, with 9 bases between. The CDR3 consists of 14 residues. CDR1 SGHTA and CDR2 FQGNSA come from the germline V gene. The CDR3 reads CASSFVAANSPLHF. DNA of the CDR3: TGTGCCAGCAGCTTTGTAGCAGCTAATTCACCCCTCCACTTT.

The V and J genes are TRBV20-1 and TRBJ2-1; no reliable D call. From germline, CDR1 is DFQATT and CDR2 SNEGSKA (reference sequence). Trimming removed 7 bases from V and 6 bases from J, with 22 bases in between. This CDR3 has 15 amino acids. In DNA, the CDR3 is TGCAGTGTCACGAATGGACGGTCGCGCGGCAATGAGCAGTTCTTC. Protein product: CSVTNGRSRGNEQFF.

This chain connects TRBV15 to TRBJ2-7; D ambiguous. The V gene's germline CDR1 is LNHNV and CDR2 YYDKDF (reference sequence). Trimming took off 5 bases at V and 4 bases at J, with 12 bases between the two ends. CDR3 length: 13 amino acids. CDR3 loop: CATSPGKWYEQYF. The CDR3 DNA reads TGTGCCACCAGCCCGGGCAAGTGGTACGAGCAGTACTTC.

The V gene is TRBV28, the J gene TRBJ2-7; D unclear. Trimming cost V 5 bases and J 6 bases, with 14 bases left between them. In germline, CDR1 is MDHEN, CDR2 SYDVKM. The length of the CDR3 is 13 residues. Here the CDR3 reads CASSTGRQPEQYF. The DNA for the CDR3 is TGTGCCAGCAGTACCGGACGCCAGCCCGAGCAGTACTTC.

In its sample, this clonotype was seen many times. The V gene is TRBV4-1, the J gene TRBJ1-2; D is possibly TRBD1 (6 bases). This CDR3 comprises 14 residues. V lost 1 base and J 8 bases, leaving 14 bases between the germline ends. In germline, CDR1 is MGHRA, CDR2 YSYEKL. Here the CDR3 DNA reads TGCGCCAGCAGCCAAGGGTCAGGGGCTGGCGGCTACACCTTC. Its protein product is CASSQGSGAGGYTF.

This clonotype appeared once. This chain links TRBV10-3 with TRBJ2-5; no firm D call. The germline CDR1 and CDR2 sequences are ENHRY and SYGVKD. This CDR3 has 13 amino acids. V dropped 6 bases and J dropped 5 bases, with 13 bases sitting between them. In DNA form, the CDR3 reads TGTGCCATCAGGGGAAACTCTGGGGAGACCCAGTACTTC. Its translation: CAIRGNSGETQYF.

This clonotype was seen a handful of times. The chain employs TRBV20-1 and TRBJ2-7; the match to TRBD2 covers 7 bases. Per the germline V gene, CDR1 is DFQATT and CDR2 is SNEGSKA (reference sequence). This CDR3 is built from 15 residues. The trim removed 2 bases at V and 1 base at J, leaving 8 bases unmatched. The CDR3 region is CSARPWRELSYEQYF. The CDR3 coding sequence is TGCAGTGCTAGACCGTGGCGGGAGCTATCCTACGAGCAGTACTTC.

This clonotype was seen at least ten times. J is TRBJ2-4 and V is TRBV11-2; D is perhaps TRBD1 (6 bases). The CDR3 consists of 16 residues. CDR1 is SGHAT, CDR2 FQNNGV, per germline. Between the trimmed V and J ends, which lost 5 bases and 0 bases, there was a span of 14 bases. The CDR3 nucleotides are TGTGCCAGCAGCCCAGACAGGTTTCTAGCCAAAAACATTCAGTACTTC. As protein: CASSPDRFLAKNIQYF.